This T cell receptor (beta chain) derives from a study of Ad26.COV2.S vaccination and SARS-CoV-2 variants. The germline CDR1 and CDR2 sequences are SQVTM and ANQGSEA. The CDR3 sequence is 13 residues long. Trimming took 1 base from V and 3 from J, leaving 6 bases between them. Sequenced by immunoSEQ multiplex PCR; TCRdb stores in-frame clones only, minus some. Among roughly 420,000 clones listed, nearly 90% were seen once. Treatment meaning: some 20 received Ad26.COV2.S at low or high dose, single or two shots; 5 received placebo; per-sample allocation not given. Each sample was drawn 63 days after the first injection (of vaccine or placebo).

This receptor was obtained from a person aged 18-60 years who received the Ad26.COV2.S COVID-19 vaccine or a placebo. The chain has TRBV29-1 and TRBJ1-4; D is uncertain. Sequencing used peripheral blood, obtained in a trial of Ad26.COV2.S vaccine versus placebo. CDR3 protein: CSVEGKPNEKLFF. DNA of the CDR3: TGCAGCGTTGAAGGCAAGCCTAATGAAAAACTGTTTTTT.